A selection of T cell receptor beta chains follows, all from one sample in a study of human T cells and chemical hapten exposure. In TCRdb, the RACE reads were re-called with MiXCR into one record per CDR3 protein. The sample contains roughly 380,000 distinct CDR3 sequences, about 6% of which appear only once. The source was whole blood, collected in connection with sensitization to the hapten diphenylcyclopropenone (DPC). The receptors shown here come from a woman between 18 and 30 years old with alopecia areata. Some clones in this sample may be carry-over from other donors' samples. Both conserved end residues are trimmed from each CDR3. Each record gives: J gene, V gene, D gene, CDR3 length, clone size, CDR3 protein. D genes are given only for firm matches. For some rows the clone size is stated as once, few or many, or as a class when expanded; others skip it.

J gene: TRBJ2-1
V gene: TRBV7-2
D gene: NA
CDR3 length: 17
clone size: few
CDR3 protein: ASSQFHGTGNPLYNEQF

J gene: TRBJ1-1
V gene: TRBV11-1
D gene: NA
CDR3 length: 13
clone size: NA
CDR3 protein: ASSVGPTMNTEAF

J gene: TRBJ1-1
V gene: TRBV7-9
D gene: NA
CDR3 length: 13
clone size: many
CDR3 protein: ASSRQGSLNTEAF

J gene: TRBJ1-1
V gene: TRBV29-1
D gene: TRBD1
CDR3 length: 10
clone size: many
CDR3 protein: SVEEDRGEAF

J gene: TRBJ2-3
V gene: TRBV20-1
D gene: TRBD2
CDR3 length: 15
clone size: NA
CDR3 protein: SARDFSSGGVTDTQY

J gene: TRBJ1-2
V gene: TRBV11-2
D gene: NA
CDR3 length: 12
clone size: many
CDR3 protein: ASSLPRSGVGYT

J gene: TRBJ2-3
V gene: TRBV27
D gene: NA
CDR3 length: 13
clone size: NA
CDR3 protein: ASSLSQGSTDTQY

J gene: TRBJ2-4
V gene: TRBV5-6
D gene: NA
CDR3 length: 10
clone size: many
CDR3 protein: ASSLPGNIQY

J gene: TRBJ2-2
V gene: TRBV20-1
D gene: NA
CDR3 length: 9
clone size: NA
CDR3 protein: SARRAGELF

J gene: TRBJ2-7
V gene: TRBV4-2
D gene: TRBD2
CDR3 length: 15
clone size: few
CDR3 protein: ASSQDRTSGATYEQY

J gene: TRBJ2-5
V gene: TRBV25-1
D gene: NA
CDR3 length: 17
clone size: NA
CDR3 protein: ASSENPTPRPRGSETQY

J gene: TRBJ1-5
V gene: TRBV4-3
D gene: NA
CDR3 length: 16
clone size: many
CDR3 protein: ASSQEWGGGISNQPQH

J gene: TRBJ2-4
V gene: TRBV12-3/TRBV12-4
D gene: TRBD2
CDR3 length: 17
clone size: once
CDR3 protein: ASSLGGLAGDLAKNIQY

J gene: TRBJ1-2
V gene: TRBV20-1
D gene: NA
CDR3 length: 11
clone size: many
CDR3 protein: SARKGTNYGYT

J gene: TRBJ2-3
V gene: TRBV6-1
D gene: NA
CDR3 length: 14
clone size: few
CDR3 protein: ASAGTRLHRTDTQY

J gene: TRBJ1-2
V gene: TRBV12-3/TRBV12-4
D gene: NA
CDR3 length: 10
clone size: many
CDR3 protein: ASSLRFYGYT

J gene: TRBJ2-3
V gene: TRBV28
D gene: TRBD2
CDR3 length: 14
clone size: few
CDR3 protein: ASSRASGGPTDTQY

J gene: TRBJ2-7
V gene: TRBV6-2/TRBV6-3
D gene: NA
CDR3 length: 11
clone size: many
CDR3 protein: ASSKDRPYEQY

J gene: TRBJ1-1
V gene: TRBV5-1
D gene: TRBD1
CDR3 length: 12
clone size: many
CDR3 protein: ASRQGQVIGEAF

J gene: TRBJ2-1
V gene: TRBV7-2
D gene: NA
CDR3 length: 11
clone size: few
CDR3 protein: ASTLYSYNEQF

J gene: TRBJ2-7
V gene: TRBV11-1
D gene: TRBD2
CDR3 length: 11
clone size: few
CDR3 protein: ASSFSGAYEQY

J gene: TRBJ1-1
V gene: TRBV11-2
D gene: NA
CDR3 length: 11
clone size: many
CDR3 protein: ASSPRQDTEAF

J gene: TRBJ2-6
V gene: TRBV7-8
D gene: NA
CDR3 length: 15
clone size: few
CDR3 protein: ASSSPSGASGANVLT

J gene: TRBJ1-2
V gene: TRBV20-1
D gene: NA
CDR3 length: 12
clone size: many
CDR3 protein: SARDGGVLDGYT

J gene: TRBJ2-1
V gene: TRBV10-3
D gene: TRBD1
CDR3 length: 12
clone size: NA
CDR3 protein: AISRGQGVDEQF

J gene: TRBJ1-3
V gene: TRBV4-2
D gene: NA
CDR3 length: 14
clone size: many
CDR3 protein: ASTQGSSRDGNTIY

J gene: TRBJ2-3
V gene: TRBV6-5
D gene: TRBD2
CDR3 length: 13
clone size: NA
CDR3 protein: ASSRSGAFGDTQY

J gene: TRBJ2-1
V gene: TRBV24-1
D gene: NA
CDR3 length: 12
clone size: NA
CDR3 protein: ATSVSAYNNEQF

J gene: TRBJ1-2
V gene: TRBV5-4
D gene: TRBD1
CDR3 length: 14
clone size: NA
CDR3 protein: ASSLGGTGINYGYT

J gene: TRBJ1-1
V gene: TRBV7-9
D gene: NA
CDR3 length: 9
clone size: NA
CDR3 protein: ASVGGTEAF

J gene: TRBJ1-4
V gene: TRBV6-5
D gene: NA
CDR3 length: 15
clone size: NA
CDR3 protein: ASSYSRPQTSEGELF

J gene: TRBJ1-1
V gene: TRBV3-1
D gene: NA
CDR3 length: 12
clone size: few
CDR3 protein: ASHSRGLNTEAF

J gene: TRBJ2-3
V gene: TRBV7-2
D gene: NA
CDR3 length: 12
clone size: many
CDR3 protein: ASSLVGAPSTQY

J gene: TRBJ1-1
V gene: TRBV10-3
D gene: NA
CDR3 length: 11
clone size: many
CDR3 protein: AISDGRLVKLF

J gene: TRBJ2-1
V gene: TRBV3-1
D gene: NA
CDR3 length: 15
clone size: NA
CDR3 protein: ASSQHTGGLAPNEQF

J gene: TRBJ2-2
V gene: TRBV12-3/TRBV12-4
D gene: NA
CDR3 length: 13
clone size: many
CDR3 protein: ASTFGGTYTGELF

J gene: TRBJ1-1
V gene: TRBV6-5
D gene: TRBD1
CDR3 length: 11
clone size: many
CDR3 protein: ASRLNRGTEAF

J gene: TRBJ2-1
V gene: TRBV25-1
D gene: TRBD2
CDR3 length: 12
clone size: few
CDR3 protein: ASSESGGAGEQF

J gene: TRBJ1-2
V gene: TRBV7-2
D gene: TRBD1
CDR3 length: 12
clone size: many
CDR3 protein: ASSWDSGIYGYT

J gene: TRBJ2-7
V gene: TRBV29-1
D gene: TRBD2
CDR3 length: 11
clone size: NA
CDR3 protein: SVYGGTSYEQY

J gene: TRBJ1-1
V gene: TRBV6-5
D gene: NA
CDR3 length: 14
clone size: NA
CDR3 protein: ASRSTYGSGAGEAF

J gene: TRBJ1-3
V gene: TRBV5-1
D gene: NA
CDR3 length: 13
clone size: NA
CDR3 protein: ASSLQGLTGNTIY

J gene: TRBJ2-1
V gene: TRBV7-6
D gene: NA
CDR3 length: 16
clone size: NA
CDR3 protein: ASSLFYPGLSTYNEQF

J gene: TRBJ1-1
V gene: TRBV7-3
D gene: TRBD1
CDR3 length: 14
clone size: many
CDR3 protein: ASSPGTDHRGTEAF

J gene: TRBJ2-7
V gene: TRBV12-3/TRBV12-4
D gene: TRBD2
CDR3 length: 15
clone size: few
CDR3 protein: ATPGLAGGRKYYEQY

J gene: TRBJ1-5
V gene: TRBV5-6
D gene: NA
CDR3 length: 12
clone size: few
CDR3 protein: ASNLFQGGALQH

J gene: TRBJ2-7
V gene: TRBV3-1
D gene: TRBD2
CDR3 length: 18
clone size: many
CDR3 protein: ASSSANSGLAGYYPYEQY

J gene: TRBJ1-2
V gene: TRBV20-1
D gene: TRBD1
CDR3 length: 13
clone size: many
CDR3 protein: SAARGQGASYGYT

J gene: TRBJ2-7
V gene: TRBV27
D gene: NA
CDR3 length: 12
clone size: few
CDR3 protein: ASSYLSRGYEQY

J gene: TRBJ1-4
V gene: TRBV4-2
D gene: NA
CDR3 length: 12
clone size: NA
CDR3 protein: ASSQDIRSEKLF